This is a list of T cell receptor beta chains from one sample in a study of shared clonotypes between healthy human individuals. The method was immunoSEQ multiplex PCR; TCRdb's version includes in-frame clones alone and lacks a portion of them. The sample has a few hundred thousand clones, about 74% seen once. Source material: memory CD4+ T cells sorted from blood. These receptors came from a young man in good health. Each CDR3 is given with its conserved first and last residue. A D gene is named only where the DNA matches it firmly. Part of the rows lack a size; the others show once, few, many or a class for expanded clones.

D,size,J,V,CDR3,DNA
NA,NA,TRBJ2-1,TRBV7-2,CASSLATVGGVEQFF,TGTGCCAGCAGCTTAGCGACTGTTGGGGGAGTTGAGCAGTTCTTC
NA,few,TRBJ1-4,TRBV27,CASSWRGQSNEKLFF,TGTGCCAGCAGTTGGAGGGGCCAGTCTAATGAAAAACTGTTTTTT
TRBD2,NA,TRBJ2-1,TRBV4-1,CASSQERGLAGDNEQFF,TGCGCCAGCAGCCAAGAGAGGGGACTAGCGGGTGATAATGAGCAGTTCTTC
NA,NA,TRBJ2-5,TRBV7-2,CASSLSRETQYF,TGTGCCAGCAGCTTATCGCGGGAGACCCAGTACTTC
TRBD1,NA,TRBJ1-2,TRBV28,CASDDRVYGYTF,TGTGCCAGCGATGACAGGGTCTATGGCTACACCTTC
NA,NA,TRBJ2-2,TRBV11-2,CASSLVPATGELFF,TGTGCCAGCAGCTTAGTTCCCGCAACCGGGGAGCTGTTTTTT
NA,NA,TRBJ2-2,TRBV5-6,CASSTIIFRAGELFF,TGTGCCAGCAGCACAATAATATTTCGTGCCGGGGAGCTGTTTTTT
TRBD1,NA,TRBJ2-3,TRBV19,CASRDRGSTDTQYF,TGTGCCAGTAGGGACAGGGGATCCACAGATACGCAGTATTTT
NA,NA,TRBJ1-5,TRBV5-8,CASSLWRQGNQPQHF,TGTGCCAGCAGCTTGTGGCGACAGGGCAATCAGCCCCAGCATTTT
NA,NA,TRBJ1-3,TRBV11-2,CASSLAGRYSGNTIYF,TGTGCCAGCAGCTTAGCCGGACGGTACTCTGGAAACACCATATATTTT
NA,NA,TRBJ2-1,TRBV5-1,CASSLALDYNEQFF,TGCGCCAGCAGCTTGGCACTAGACTACAATGAGCAGTTCTTC
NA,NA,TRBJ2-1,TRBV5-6,CASSFFDPLGNEQFF,TGTGCCAGCAGCTTTTTCGACCCCCTGGGCAATGAGCAGTTCTTC
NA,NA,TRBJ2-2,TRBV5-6,CASSERGGLLWELFF,TGTGCCAGCAGCGAGCGAGGGGGGCTCCTTTGGGAGCTGTTTTTT
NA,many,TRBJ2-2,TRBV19,CASNWGSGLTGELFF,TGTGCCAGTAACTGGGGGAGCGGATTGACCGGGGAGCTGTTTTTT
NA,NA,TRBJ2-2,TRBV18,CASSLGPGELFF,TGTGCCAGCTCACTGGGGCCCGGGGAGCTGTTTTTT
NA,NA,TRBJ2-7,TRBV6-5,CASSHQGDYPYEQYF,TGTGCCAGCAGCCACCAGGGGGACTACCCCTACGAGCAGTACTTC
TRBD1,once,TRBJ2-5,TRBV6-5,CASSFTGGGGTQYF,TGTGCCAGCAGTTTTACAGGGGGAGGTGGAACCCAGTACTTC
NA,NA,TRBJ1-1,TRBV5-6,CASSPNVGGTEAFF,TGTGCCAGCAGCCCCAACGTGGGGGGGACTGAAGCTTTCTTT
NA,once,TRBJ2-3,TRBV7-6,CASSKTPGFGQYF,TGTGCCAGCAGTAAGACCCCTGGTTTCGGGCAGTATTTT
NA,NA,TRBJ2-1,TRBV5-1,CASSSFGQIYNEQFF,TGCGCCAGCAGCTCATTCGGACAGATTTACAATGAGCAGTTCTTC
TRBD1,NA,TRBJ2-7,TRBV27,CASGSPGQGYEQYF,TGTGCCAGCGGCTCTCCGGGACAGGGCTACGAGCAGTACTTC
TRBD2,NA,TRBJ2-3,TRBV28,CASSPSGTSDLRSTDTQYF,TGTGCCAGCAGCCCCTCCGGGACTAGCGATCTCAGGTCCACAGATACGCAGTATTTT
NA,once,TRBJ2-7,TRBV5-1,CASSLEQGYEQYF,TGCGCTAGCAGCCTCGAGCAGGGATACGAGCAGTACTTC
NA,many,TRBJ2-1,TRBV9,CASSVDPPWGVGNEQFF,TGTGCCAGCAGCGTAGATCCCCCTTGGGGGGTTGGTAATGAGCAGTTCTTC
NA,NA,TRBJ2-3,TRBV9,CASSVAPTGASTDTQYF,TGTGCCAGCAGCGTAGCTCCGACGGGAGCTAGCACAGATACGCAGTATTTT
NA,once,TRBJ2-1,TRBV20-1,CSARRENEQFF,TGCAGTGCTAGACGGGAAAATGAGCAGTTCTTC
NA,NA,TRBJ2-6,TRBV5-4,CASSLVGLSGANVLTF,TGTGCCAGCAGCTTGGTTGGGTTGTCTGGGGCCAACGTCCTGACTTTC
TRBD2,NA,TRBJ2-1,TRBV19,CASSLQRTSADPSSYNEQFF,TGTGCCAGTAGTCTGCAAAGGACTAGCGCCGACCCTAGCTCCTACAATGAGCAGTTCTTC
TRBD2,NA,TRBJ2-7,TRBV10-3,CATQEAGSSYEQYF,TGTGCCACTCAGGAAGCGGGATCCTCCTACGAGCAGTACTTC
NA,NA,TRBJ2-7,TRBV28,CASIAPGGDLGEQYF,TGTGCCAGCATAGCCCCTGGGGGAGATCTTGGCGAGCAGTACTTC
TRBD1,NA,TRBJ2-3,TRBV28,CASSPAGTGGTDTQYF,TGTGCCAGCAGCCCCGCGGGGACAGGGGGAACAGATACGCAGTATTTT
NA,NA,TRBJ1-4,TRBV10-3,CAMGRGANEKLFF,TGTGCCATGGGACGGGGAGCTAATGAAAAACTGTTTTTT
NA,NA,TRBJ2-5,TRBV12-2,CASRFTTCWDREETQYF,TGTGCAAGTCGCTTCACGACCTGCTGGGACAGGGAAGAGACCCAGTACTTC
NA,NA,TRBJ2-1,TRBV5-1,CASSLRVSEQDNEQFF,TGCGCCAGCAGCTTGAGGGTTTCGGAACAGGACAATGAGCAGTTCTTC
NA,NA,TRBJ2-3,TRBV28,CASSFLSAGAADTQYF,TGTGCCAGCAGTTTTTTGTCGGCGGGGGCAGCTGATACGCAGTATTTT
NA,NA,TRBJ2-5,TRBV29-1,CSITARGSWETQYF,TGCAGCATTACGGCTAGGGGGTCTTGGGAGACCCAGTACTTC
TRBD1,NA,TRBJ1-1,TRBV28,CASSLQGANTEAFF,TGTGCCAGCAGTTTGCAGGGGGCTAACACTGAAGCTTTCTTT
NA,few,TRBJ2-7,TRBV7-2,CASSLETRYEQYF,TGTGCCAGCAGCTTAGAAACCCGCTACGAGCAGTACTTC
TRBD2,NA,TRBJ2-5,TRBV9,CASSVAVGGKETQYF,TGTGCCAGCAGCGTGGCGGTCGGGGGGAAAGAGACCCAGTACTTC
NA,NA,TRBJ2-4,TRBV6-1,CASSEDVGDIQYF,TGTGCCAGCAGTGAAGACGTGGGCGACATTCAGTACTTC
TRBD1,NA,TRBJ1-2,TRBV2,CASPTVRDRENYGYTF,TGTGCCAGTCCTACCGTCCGGGACAGGGAGAACTATGGCTACACCTTC